This T cell receptor beta chain is drawn from a study of T cells in localized non-small cell lung cancer. Points from the study as a whole: The highest T cell clonality was in uninvolved adjacent lung, above tumor.

The germline V gene encodes CDR1 GTSNPN and CDR2 SVGIG (reference sequence). V lost 0 bases and J 2 bases, leaving 9 bases between the germline ends. The CDR3 totals 14 residues. With respect to this clone: Its antigen remains unidentified.

Clones were read by immunoSEQ multiplex PCR, and TCRdb kept only the in-frame ones, dropping some. The sample shows 130,000 or so clones, 70% to 90% of them seen only once. Sequencing used peripheral blood, obtained before any cancer treatment. The rearrangement uses TRBV30 and TRBJ2-3; weak D call: TRBD2 (5 bases). The sequence was obtained from a female donor of 60 years or more with stage I lung adenocarcinoma. This CDR3 is CAWSVLGNTDTQYF. As DNA, the CDR3 is TGTGCCTGGAGTGTACTAGGAAACACAGATACGCAGTATTTT. Full variable domain (remainder filled in from reference TRBV30 and TRBJ2-3): SQTIHQWPATLVQPVGSPLSLECTVEGTSNPNLYWYRQAAGRGLQLLFYSVGIGQISSEVPQNLSASRPQDRQFILSSKKLLLSDSGFYLCAWSVLGNTDTQYFGPGTRLTVL.